A single sample is the source of the 18 T cell receptor beta chains below, sequenced in a study of CD8 T cells in Susac syndrome. A quantity of roughly 0.5 to 1 ug RNA underwent reverse transcription using random hexamers. Each CDR3 protein is one row after TCRdb ran MiXCR on the immunoSEQ multiplex PCR reads. The table shows about 180,000 distinct CDR3 sequences, with around 94% occurring only once. The sequenced material came from CD4+ T cells from PBMCs. These receptors were taken from a human donor with Susac syndrome.

The chain is built from TRBV18 and TRBJ1-2; unclear D gene. Germline CDR1 reads KGHSH; CDR2 reads LQKENI. V was pared by 6 bases and J by 3 bases, with 11 bases between. The CDR3 contains 13 residues. CDR3 bases: TGTGCCAGCTCGTCCGGGGTGGACTATGGCTACACCTTC. Amino acid sequence: CASSSGVDYGYTF.

V gene TRBV5-6 combines with J gene TRBJ1-5, with 9 nucleotides matching TRBD1. The ends lost 1 base at V and 4 bases at J; junction bases unmatched: 3. Germline V lookup: CDR1 SGHDT, CDR2 YYEEEE. CDR3 size: 15 residues. CDR3 nucleotide sequence: TGTGCCAGCAGCTTGATGACAGGGGGAAATCAGCCCCAGCATTTT. Amino acids: CASSLMTGGNQPQHF.

The chain carries TRBV5-1 and TRBJ2-7; the match to TRBD1 covers 7 bases. In germline, CDR1 is SGHRS, CDR2 YFSETQ. J gave up 3 bases and V 3 bases, and 6 bases lay outside the gene matches. CDR3 length: 14 residues. Here the CDR3 DNA reads TGCGCCAGCAGCTCCAGGGGGTTCCACTACGAGCAGTACTTC. It specifies CASSSRGFHYEQYF.

The chain has TRBV5-1 and TRBJ2-3; D unresolved. The germline V and J ends were trimmed by 4 bases and 5 bases, with 11 bases remaining between them. The germline gives CDR1 SGHRS, CDR2 YFSETQ. This CDR3 is built from 13 residues. In DNA, the CDR3 is TGCGCCAGCAGCGCCGACATAGTAGATACGCAGTATTTT. Its translation is CASSADIVDTQYF.

V and J are TRBV6-1 and TRBJ2-7; 12 nucleotides line up with TRBD2. Per germline, CDR1 MNHNS and CDR2 SASEGT. The CDR3 extends over 15 amino acids. J was trimmed by 4 bases and V by 7 bases; bases with no gene match: 8. The CDR3 DNA reads TGTGCCAGCATCCGGACTAGCGGGGCGTCATACGAGCAGTACTTC. Protein sequence: CASIRTSGASYEQYF.

The V gene is TRBV19, the J gene TRBJ2-3; D remains unclear. The CDR3 runs 15 residues. V was trimmed by 0 bases and J by 0 bases, leaving 7 bases between them. CDR1 is LNHDA and CDR2 is SQIVND in the germline V gene (reference sequence). The CDR3, as DNA: TGTGCCAGTAGTATAGAAGGGCGGAGCACAGATACGCAGTATTTT. It codes for CASSIEGRSTDTQYF.

The chain carries TRBV15 and TRBJ2-3; the D is unclear. Looked up from germline, CDR1 is LNHNV and CDR2 is YYDKDF (reference sequence). The V gene lost 3 bases and the J gene lost 0 bases, with 7 bases spanning the gap. The CDR3 consists of 14 residues. In DNA, the CDR3 is TGTGCCACCAGCAGCCAATTTAGCACAGATACGCAGTATTTT. As protein: CATSSQFSTDTQYF.

J is TRBJ1-1 and V is TRBV4-2; 7 positions match TRBD1. V shed 4 bases and J 4 bases; nucleotides not matched to a gene: 9. The germline CDR1 and CDR2 sequences are LGHNA and YNFKEQ. The CDR3 totals 15 residues. The CDR3 spells CASSPEQGRVTEAFF. Here the CDR3 DNA reads TGTGCCAGCAGCCCTGAACAGGGGAGGGTCACTGAAGCTTTCTTT.

V is TRBV6-4 and J is TRBJ2-2; D perhaps matches TRBD1 (7 bases). This CDR3 has 14 amino acids. Deletions cut 5 bases from V and 6 bases from J, with 13 bases between. CDR1 MRHNA and CDR2 SNTAGT come from the germline V gene. CDR3 sequence (DNA): TGTGCCAGCAGTAGAACAGGGGAGGCCGGGGAGCTGTTTTTT. It yields the protein CASSRTGEAGELFF.

The J gene is TRBJ1-2, the V gene TRBV2; a weak D match, TRBD1 (6 bases). The germline V and J ends were trimmed by 8 bases and 5 bases, with 15 bases remaining between them. Per germline, CDR1 SNHLY and CDR2 FYNNEI. The CDR3 has 13 residues. CDR3 sequence reads: CASDPGQIYGYTF. CDR3 in DNA: TGTGCCAGCGATCCAGGACAGATTTATGGCTACACCTTC.

The rearrangement links TRBV20-1 to TRBJ1-1, with 9 bases that match TRBD1. In germline, CDR1 is DFQATT, CDR2 SNEGSKA (reference sequence). The V gene end was trimmed by 2 bases and the J gene end by 5 bases; junction bases not matched to a gene: 9. CDR3 length equals 15 residues. The CDR3 here is CSARPGQGVKTEAFF. As DNA, the CDR3 is TGCAGTGCTAGACCGGGACAGGGCGTAAAAACTGAAGCTTTCTTT.

The J gene is TRBJ2-1, the V gene TRBV20-1; 10 positions match TRBD2. The germline V gene encodes CDR1 DFQATT and CDR2 SNEGSKA (reference sequence). With V trimmed by 4 bases and J by 3 bases, 3 bases remained unmatched. This CDR3 has 14 residues. CDR3 residues: CSAKRLAGYNEQFF. In DNA form, the CDR3 reads TGCAGTGCTAAAAGACTAGCGGGCTACAATGAGCAGTTCTTC.

The CDR3 DNA follows: TGTGCCAGCAGCCAAGGACAGGGTTTAGGCAATCAGCCCCAGCATTTT. It codes for CASSQGQGLGNQPQHF. The chain couples TRBV3-1 to TRBJ1-5, with TRBD1 identical over 7 bases. The V segment lost 1 base and the J segment 2 bases; nucleotides outside the gene matches: 5. Germline CDR1 and CDR2: LGHDT and YNNKEL (reference sequence). CDR3 length equals 16 residues.

The chain links TRBV4-2 to TRBJ2-1; a weak D match, TRBD2 (6 bases). Between the trimmed V and J ends, which lost 0 bases and 3 bases, there was a span of 9 bases. This CDR3 is built from 15 residues. Germline CDR1 and CDR2: LGHNA and YNFKEQ. CDR3 region: CASSQEGRDYNEQFF. DNA for the CDR3: TGTGCCAGCAGCCAAGAAGGGCGGGACTACAATGAGCAGTTCTTC.

The chain has TRBV5-1 and TRBJ2-6; tentatively, D is TRBD1 (5 bases). Trimming left V 2 bases short and J 0 bases short, with 9 bases between. CDR1 is SGHRS, CDR2 YFSETQ, per germline. CDR3 size: 16 residues. The CDR3 nucleotides are TGCGCCAGCAGCTTACGACAGTCCTCTGGGGCCAACGTCCTGACTTTC. This gives the protein CASSLRQSSGANVLTF.

The chain has TRBV20-1 and TRBJ2-7; 13 nucleotides match TRBD2. Germline trimming cut 1 base from V and 5 bases from J; bases unmatched to any gene: 5. This CDR3 is 15 amino acids long. Per germline, CDR1 DFQATT and CDR2 SNEGSKA (reference sequence). The CDR3 region is CSARGTSGSFNEQYF. DNA of the CDR3: TGCAGTGCTAGAGGGACTAGCGGGAGTTTCAACGAGCAGTACTTC.

The J gene is TRBJ2-1, the V gene TRBV27; unclear D gene. V lost 5 bases, J lost 0 bases, and 14 bases lay in between. Germline V CDR1 and CDR2: MNHEY, SMNVEV (reference sequence). The CDR3 is made up of 16 amino acids. CDR3 nucleotide sequence: TGTGCCAGCAGTAGTCCGTCGATGAGCTCCTACAATGAGCAGTTCTTC. Translated, it gives CASSSPSMSSYNEQFF.

V and J are TRBV29-1 and TRBJ2-5; either TRBD1 or TRBD2 may fit D (6 bases each). CDR1 is SQVTM, CDR2 ANQGSEA, per germline. Trimming stripped 0 bases from V and 6 bases from J, with 14 bases between. CDR3 length equals 14 residues. The CDR3: CSVEDRVGGQTQYF. The CDR3 DNA reads as TGCAGCGTTGAAGATCGGGTAGGGGGGCAGACCCAGTACTTC.